This T cell receptor (beta chain) was obtained from a study of blood T cell repertoires in COVID-19. Germline V lookup: CDR1 LGHNA, CDR2 YSLEER. This CDR3 is 17 amino acids long. The trim removed 1 base at V and 2 bases at J, leaving 9 bases unmatched. Clones were sequenced by immunoSEQ multiplex PCR, and TCRdb holds only the in-frame ones, with some missing. The sample contains 200,000 to 250,000 clones, more than 75% of which appear only once. Sequenced: peripheral blood. The chain recombines TRBV4-3 with TRBJ1-2, with 8 positions matching TRBD1. The sequence was obtained from a woman in her 70s with COVID-19, enrolled during active disease. The CDR3 bases are TGCGCCAGCAGCCAAGGGGCCGGGACAGGAGCGAACTATGGCTACACCTTC. Residues: CASSQGAGTGANYGYTF.